The TCR beta chain described here comes from a study of cytotoxic CD8 clonotypes in ibrutinib-treated CLL. Background on the study: Response samples followed a median 12 months of treatment, range 6 to 36.

From germline, CDR1 is SGHDT and CDR2 YYEEEE. The CDR3 runs to 13 residues. The V end lost 3 bases, the J end lost 7 bases, and 11 bases lay between the germline ends. Generated by immunoSEQ multiplex PCR, the TCRdb table keeps only in-frame clones and is missing some. This sample yields about 250,000 clones, of which 60% to 75% are seen a single time; just over 15% belongs to the top ten. This TCR was recovered from a human donor with chronic lymphocytic leukemia. The rearrangement joins TRBV5-6 to TRBJ2-1, with D possibly being TRBD2 (5 bases). The sample was PBMCs, taken after 24 months of ibrutinib treatment. The CDR3 spells CASSSWTPNEQFF. Here the CDR3 DNA reads TGTGCCAGCAGCTCGTGGACTCCGAATGAGCAGTTCTTC.